Listed below are T cell receptor beta chains from one sample, sequenced in a study of T cell repertoires in cytomegalovirus infection. These receptors' antigens are unknown. TCRdb reanalysed the reads using MiXCR and keeps one entry per CDR3 protein. Among about 920,000 distinct CDR3 sequences, approximately 31% were seen once, and the ten largest hold 10% to 15%. Sequenced here: cultured CD8+ T cells from PBMCs, sampled from culture after CMV antigen stimulation. The receptors stem from a human donor in good health (CMV status not recorded). Some clones in this sample may be carry-over from other donors' samples. CDR3s include the opening cysteine and the closing phenylalanine or tryptophan. D genes are given only for firm matches. Some rows have no size entry. The others give once, few or many, or a class for an expanded clone.

abundance: .; d_gene: .; j_gene: TRBJ1-5; v_gene: TRBV19; CDR3aa: CASRKGNQPQHF; CDR3nt: TGTGCCAGTAGGAAAGGGAATCAGCCCCAGCATTTT
abundance: .; d_gene: .; j_gene: TRBJ2-1; v_gene: TRBV18; CDR3aa: CASSPGQRGGYEQFF; CDR3nt: TGTGCCAGCTCCCCTGGGCAGCGAGGAGGATATGAGCAGTTCTTC
abundance: .; d_gene: .; j_gene: TRBJ1-6; v_gene: TRBV6-5; CDR3aa: CASSYGNSGNSPLHF; CDR3nt: TGTGCCAGCAGTTACGGGAACTCAGGGAACTCACCCCTCCACTTT
abundance: .; d_gene: .; j_gene: TRBJ1-1; v_gene: TRBV6-6; CDR3aa: CASSYFPHGEDTEAFF; CDR3nt: TGTGCCAGCAGTTACTTCCCCCATGGAGAGGACACTGAAGCTTTCTTT
abundance: .; d_gene: .; j_gene: TRBJ2-5; v_gene: TRBV6-5; CDR3aa: CASSYTRGETQYF; CDR3nt: TGTGCCAGCAGTTACACTAGGGGAGAGACCCAGTACTTC
abundance: few; d_gene: TRBD1; j_gene: TRBJ1-5; v_gene: TRBV15; CDR3aa: CATSVGQGEYQPQHF; CDR3nt: TGTGCCACCAGCGTCGGACAGGGGGAATATCAGCCCCAGCATTTT
abundance: few; d_gene: .; j_gene: TRBJ1-2; v_gene: TRBV12-3/TRBV12-4; CDR3aa: CASSLSDGFYGYTF; CDR3nt: TGTGCCAGCAGCCTCTCGGACGGTTTCTATGGCTACACCTTC
abundance: .; d_gene: .; j_gene: TRBJ1-1; v_gene: TRBV2; CDR3aa: CASQQAGAFF; CDR3nt: TGTGCCAGCCAACAGGCGGGAGCTTTCTTT
abundance: few; d_gene: TRBD1; j_gene: TRBJ1-1; v_gene: TRBV7-9; CDR3aa: CASGGTANTEAFF; CDR3nt: TGTGCCAGCGGGGGGACAGCGAACACTGAAGCTTTCTTT
abundance: .; d_gene: .; j_gene: TRBJ1-1; v_gene: TRBV6-6; CDR3aa: CASSYSGAVLMNTEAFF; CDR3nt: TGTGCCAGCAGTTATTCCGGGGCGGTGCTTATGAACACTGAAGCTTTCTTT
abundance: few; d_gene: .; j_gene: TRBJ1-1; v_gene: TRBV19; CDR3aa: CASSRGGPNTEAFF; CDR3nt: TGTGCCAGTAGTAGGGGGGGCCCGAACACTGAAGCTTTCTTT
abundance: .; d_gene: .; j_gene: TRBJ1-4; v_gene: TRBV20-1; CDR3aa: CSARGMESANEKLFF; CDR3nt: TGCAGTGCTAGAGGGATGGAGAGCGCTAATGAAAAACTGTTTTTT
abundance: few; d_gene: TRBD1; j_gene: TRBJ1-5; v_gene: TRBV28; CDR3aa: CASSLVQGVKQPQHF; CDR3nt: TGTGCCAGCAGTTTGGTCCAGGGGGTGAAGCAGCCCCAGCATTTT
abundance: .; d_gene: TRBD2; j_gene: TRBJ2-1; v_gene: TRBV9; CDR3aa: CASSVSGGHYNEQFF; CDR3nt: TGTGCCAGCAGCGTGAGCGGGGGGCACTACAATGAGCAGTTCTTC
abundance: .; d_gene: TRBD1; j_gene: TRBJ1-1; v_gene: TRBV20-1; CDR3aa: CSAPRDSDTEAFF; CDR3nt: TGCAGTGCTCCCAGGGACAGTGACACTGAAGCTTTCTTT
abundance: many; d_gene: .; j_gene: TRBJ2-1; v_gene: TRBV25-1; CDR3aa: CASTWGAYNEQFF; CDR3nt: TGTGCCAGCACATGGGGGGCGTACAATGAGCAGTTCTTC
abundance: few; d_gene: .; j_gene: TRBJ2-2; v_gene: TRBV7-9; CDR3aa: CASSSAGSANTGELFF; CDR3nt: TGTGCCAGCAGCTCCGCGGGGTCCGCGAACACCGGGGAGCTGTTTTTT
abundance: many; d_gene: .; j_gene: TRBJ2-6; v_gene: TRBV2; CDR3aa: CASKINGGVLTF; CDR3nt: TGTGCCAGCAAGATAAATGGGGGTGTCCTGACTTTC
abundance: .; d_gene: .; j_gene: TRBJ1-1; v_gene: TRBV7-8; CDR3aa: CASSSRGYDTEAFF; CDR3nt: TGTGCCAGCAGCTCCAGGGGATACGACACTGAAGCTTTCTTT
abundance: .; d_gene: .; j_gene: TRBJ1-5; v_gene: TRBV4-1; CDR3aa: CASSQGLGQRMGNQPQHF; CDR3nt: TGCGCCAGCAGCCAAGGTTTAGGGCAGAGAATGGGCAATCAGCCCCAGCATTTT
abundance: .; d_gene: .; j_gene: TRBJ2-4; v_gene: TRBV15; CDR3aa: CATSPLTAKNIQYF; CDR3nt: TGTGCCACCAGCCCCTTAACAGCCAAAAACATTCAGTACTTC
abundance: .; d_gene: .; j_gene: TRBJ1-1; v_gene: TRBV5-1; CDR3aa: CASSLYGRVTEAFF; CDR3nt: TGCGCCAGCAGCTTGTACGGGAGGGTCACTGAAGCTTTCTTT
abundance: .; d_gene: TRBD1; j_gene: TRBJ1-1; v_gene: TRBV2; CDR3aa: CASSENYAGGRSEAFF; CDR3nt: TGTGCCAGCAGTGAAAACTACGCAGGGGGCCGGTCTGAAGCTTTCTTT
abundance: .; d_gene: TRBD2; j_gene: TRBJ2-1; v_gene: TRBV7-3; CDR3aa: CASSSGTSLSYNEQFF; CDR3nt: TGTGCCAGCAGCTCGGGGACTAGCCTCTCCTACAATGAGCAGTTCTTC
abundance: few; d_gene: .; j_gene: TRBJ2-3; v_gene: TRBV6-1; CDR3aa: CASSDRKRISTDTQYF; CDR3nt: TGTGCCAGCAGTGACAGGAAGAGAATAAGCACAGATACGCAGTATTTT
abundance: few; d_gene: .; j_gene: TRBJ2-7; v_gene: TRBV7-9; CDR3aa: CASSINLYEQYF; CDR3nt: TGTGCCAGCAGCATTAACCTCTACGAGCAGTACTTC
abundance: many; d_gene: TRBD2; j_gene: TRBJ2-1; v_gene: TRBV6-6; CDR3aa: CASSYSPLRSGGEDEQFF; CDR3nt: TGTGCCAGCAGTTACTCCCCGTTAAGGAGCGGGGGGGAGGATGAGCAGTTCTTC